This T cell receptor (beta chain) was captured by sequencing in a study of T cell changes during pregnancy in multiple sclerosis. The ends were cut back, 0 bases at V and 2 bases at J, with 23 bases in the middle. Germline CDR1 is SGHRS and CDR2 is YFSETQ. CDR3 length: 20 residues. Using immunoSEQ multiplex PCR, the repertoire was profiled, and TCRdb retains in-frame clones only, with some absent. Altogether tens of thousands of clones are present, 88% being singletons, with the ten largest covering about 1.2%. The source of this sequence is a female donor with multiple sclerosis, enrolled in a pregnancy study. The sequencing used CD4+ T cells from peripheral blood mononuclear cells, collected in the second trimester of pregnancy. The rearrangement joins TRBV5-1 to TRBJ1-4; D possibly corresponds to TRBD1 (5 bases). CDR3 coding DNA: TGCGCCAGCAGCTTGGGCGCGGGGCAAAGTTTTGGAAGCACTAATGAAAAACTGTTTTTT. It specifies CASSLGAGQSFGSTNEKLFF.